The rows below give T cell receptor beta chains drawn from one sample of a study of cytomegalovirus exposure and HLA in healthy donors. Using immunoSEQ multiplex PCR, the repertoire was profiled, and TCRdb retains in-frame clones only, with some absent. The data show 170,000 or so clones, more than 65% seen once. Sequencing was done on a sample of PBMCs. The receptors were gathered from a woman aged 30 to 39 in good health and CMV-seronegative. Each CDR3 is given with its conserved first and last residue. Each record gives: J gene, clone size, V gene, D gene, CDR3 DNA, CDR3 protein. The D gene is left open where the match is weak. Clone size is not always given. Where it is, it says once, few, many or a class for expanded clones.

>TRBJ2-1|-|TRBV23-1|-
TGCGCCAGCAGTCATCCATACCCTTGCGAGCGGATGAACAATGAGCAGTTCTTC
CASSHPYPCERMNNEQFF
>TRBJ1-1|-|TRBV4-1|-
TGCGCCAGCAGCCCCCGACAGGCCTTAGACACTGAAGCTTTCTTT
CASSPRQALDTEAFF
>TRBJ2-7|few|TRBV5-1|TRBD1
TGCGCCAGCAGCTTGGAAGGGACAGGGTCCTACGAGCAGTACTTC
CASSLEGTGSYEQYF
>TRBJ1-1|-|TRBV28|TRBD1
TGTGCCAGCAGTTCCACAGGGGGCCGCGGGGGGACTGAAGCTTTCTTT
CASSSTGGRGGTEAFF
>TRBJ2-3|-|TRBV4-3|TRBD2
TGCGCCAGCAGCGCTAGCGGGGGATTTCTTACGCAGTATTTT
CASSASGGFLTQYF
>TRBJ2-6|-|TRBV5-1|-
TGCGCCAGCAGCTTGGCCGACAGCTCCTCTGGGGCCAACGTCCTGACTTTC
CASSLADSSSGANVLTF
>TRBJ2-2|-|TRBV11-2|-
TGTGCCAGCAGCTTACTCACCGGGGAGCTGTTTTTT
CASSLLTGELFF
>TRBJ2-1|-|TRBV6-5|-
TGTGCCAGCCGCTCCACGGGAATATATGAGCAGTTCTTC
CASRSTGIYEQFF
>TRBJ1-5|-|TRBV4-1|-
TGCGCCAGCAGCGTCGGAAGGGGTTTGTATCAGCCCCAGCATTTT
CASSVGRGLYQPQHF
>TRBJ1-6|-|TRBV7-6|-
TGTGCCAGCAGCTCGACGACCGGCCGGGGGACCCTCCACTTT
CASSSTTGRGTLHF
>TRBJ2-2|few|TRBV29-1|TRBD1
TGCAGCGTCGCCCGACAGGGTAGTAACACCGGGGAGCTGTTTTTT
CSVARQGSNTGELFF
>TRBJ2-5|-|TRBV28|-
TGTGCCAGCACGCGGACAGGTGCGGGGAAGACCCAGTACTTC
CASTRTGAGKTQYF